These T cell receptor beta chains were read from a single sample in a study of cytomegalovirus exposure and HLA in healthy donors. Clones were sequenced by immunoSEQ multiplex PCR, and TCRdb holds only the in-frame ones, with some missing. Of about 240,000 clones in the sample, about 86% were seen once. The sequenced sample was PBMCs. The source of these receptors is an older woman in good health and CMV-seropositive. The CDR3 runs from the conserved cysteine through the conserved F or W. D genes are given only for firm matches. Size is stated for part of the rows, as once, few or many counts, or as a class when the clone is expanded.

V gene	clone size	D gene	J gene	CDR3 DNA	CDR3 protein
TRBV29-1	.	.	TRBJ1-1	TGCAGCGTTATGGGGGCAGGGGTTGGGGCTTTCTTT	CSVMGAGVGAFF
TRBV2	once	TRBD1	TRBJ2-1	TGTGCCAGCAGTGGGGGGACAGGGGGCGTCCACAATGAGCAGTTCTTC	CASSGGTGGVHNEQFF
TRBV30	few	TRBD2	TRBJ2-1	TGTGCCTTTAGCGGGAGTGGCAATGAGCAGTTCTTC	CAFSGSGNEQFF
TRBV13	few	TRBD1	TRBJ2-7	TGTGCCAGCAGCCCGGATCGGACAGGCTCCTACGAGCAGTACTTC	CASSPDRTGSYEQYF
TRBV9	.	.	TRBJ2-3	TGTGCCAGCAGTCATAACCCGGGGGTAGCCACAGATACGCAGTATTTT	CASSHNPGVATDTQYF
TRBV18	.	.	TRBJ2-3	TGTGCCAGCTCATCAGCAGGGTCAGCAGATACGCAGTATTTT	CASSSAGSADTQYF
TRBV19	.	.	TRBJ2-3	TGTGCCAGTAGTATAAGCGCCAGGGGCACAGATACGCAGTATTTT	CASSISARGTDTQYF
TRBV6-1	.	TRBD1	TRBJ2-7	TGTGCCAGCACCCGGGACAGGGTAGTGTACGAGCAGTACTTC	CASTRDRVVYEQYF
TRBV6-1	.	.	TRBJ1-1	TGTGCCAGCAGTTCCTTTACAGGGAACACTGAAGCTTTCTTT	CASSSFTGNTEAFF
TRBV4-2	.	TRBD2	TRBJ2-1	TGTGCCAGCAGCCCTTCTTTAGCGGGAGGGAGCTCCTACAATGAGCAGTTCTTC	CASSPSLAGGSSYNEQFF
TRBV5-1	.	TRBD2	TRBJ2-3	TGCGCCAGCAGTCCCCCGGGACTAGCGGGACTCACAGATACGCAGTATTTT	CASSPPGLAGLTDTQYF
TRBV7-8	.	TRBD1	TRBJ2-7	TGTGCCAGCACCCCGGACAGGGAACATATGGACGAGCAGTACTTC	CASTPDREHMDEQYF
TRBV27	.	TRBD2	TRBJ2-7	TGTGCCAGCAGGCGACTAGCGGGAGTTCACGAGCAGTACTTC	CASRRLAGVHEQYF
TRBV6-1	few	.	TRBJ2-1	TGTGCCAGCAGTGAACAGCGGCGGAGCGAGCAGTTCTTC	CASSEQRRSEQFF
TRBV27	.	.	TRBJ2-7	TGTGCCAGCTGGTCTGGCGGAGAAAATCAGTACTTC	CASWSGGENQYF
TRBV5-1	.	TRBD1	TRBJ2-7	TGCGCCAGCAGCAACGGGACAGGGGGGTACGAGCAGTACTTC	CASSNGTGGYEQYF
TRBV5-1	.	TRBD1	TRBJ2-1	TGCGCCAGCAGCGGCGGACAGGGAGTCAATGAGCAGTTCTTC	CASSGGQGVNEQFF
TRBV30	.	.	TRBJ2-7	TGTGCCTGGAGTTGGACCCCGGAGGACGAGCAGTACTTC	CAWSWTPEDEQYF
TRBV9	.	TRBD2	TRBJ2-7	TGTGCCAGCAGCAAATCTAGCGGGAGGGGGGAGCAGTACTTC	CASSKSSGRGEQYF
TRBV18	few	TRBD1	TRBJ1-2	TGTGCCAGCTCGACGGGGGACAGGGGATCTGGCTACACCTTC	CASSTGDRGSGYTF
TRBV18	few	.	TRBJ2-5	TGTGCCAGCTCACCTGGACAGCAGGAAGAGACCCAGTACTTC	CASSPGQQEETQYF
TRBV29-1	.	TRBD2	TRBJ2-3	TGCAGCGTTGTCCGTAGCGGGACCGATACGCAGTATTTT	CSVVRSGTDTQYF
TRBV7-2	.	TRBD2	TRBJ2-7	TGTGCCAGCAGCGTGACTAGCGGCTCCTACGAGCAGTACTTC	CASSVTSGSYEQYF
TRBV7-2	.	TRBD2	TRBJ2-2	TGTGCCAGCAGTCAAGGGGGGGCGGGAGGCGGGGAGCTGTTTTTT	CASSQGGAGGGELFF
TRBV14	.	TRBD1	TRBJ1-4	TGTGCCAGCAGCCAAGTGGGACAGACTAATGAAAAACTGTTTTTT	CASSQVGQTNEKLFF
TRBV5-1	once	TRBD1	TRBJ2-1	TGCGCCAGCAGCCCAACTGGACAGGTCAATGAGCAGTTCTTC	CASSPTGQVNEQFF
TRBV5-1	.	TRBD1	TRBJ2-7	TGCGCCAGCAGCCCATGGGACAGGGGTTCCTACGAGCAGTACTTC	CASSPWDRGSYEQYF
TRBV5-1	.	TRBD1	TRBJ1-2	TGCGCCAGCAGCTTGTTTGGGACAGCTTATGATGGCTACACCTTC	CASSLFGTAYDGYTF
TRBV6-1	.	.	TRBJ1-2	TGTGCCAGCGAACAGGGAGGGGACTATGGCTACACCTTC	CASEQGGDYGYTF
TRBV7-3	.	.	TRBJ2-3	TGTGCCAGCAGCTTAAGCCCGGGACACGGCCGCGGCACAGATACGCAGTATTTT	CASSLSPGHGRGTDTQYF
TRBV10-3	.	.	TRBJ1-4	TGTGCCATCGGACGCCGACGGGGTGAAAAACTGTTTTTT	CAIGRRRGEKLFF
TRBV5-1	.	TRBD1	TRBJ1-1	TGCGCCAGCTCGGACAGGGCGAACACTGAAGCTTTCTTT	CASSDRANTEAFF
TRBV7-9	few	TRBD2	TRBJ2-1	TGTGCCAGCAGCCCAGAGAGGGCTAGCGGGTACAATGAGCAGTTCTTC	CASSPERASGYNEQFF
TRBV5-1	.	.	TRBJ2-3	TGCGCCAGCGGGCAGAGCACAGATACGCAGTATTTT	CASGQSTDTQYF
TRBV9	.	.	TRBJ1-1	TGTGCCAGCAGCGTAGGGGTGGGGCCTAGCACTGAAGCTTTCTTT	CASSVGVGPSTEAFF
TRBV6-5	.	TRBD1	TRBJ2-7	TGTGCCAGCAGTCGACCCGGGACAGGAGCCTACGAGCAGTACTTC	CASSRPGTGAYEQYF
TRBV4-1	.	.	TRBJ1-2	TGCGCCAGCAGCCAAGAAACGGGCAGGGAGGGTGAGGGCTACACCTTC	CASSQETGREGEGYTF